This T cell receptor beta chain was recovered during a study of PD-1 blockade in mismatch repair-deficient tumors. About the study: All were previously treated, progressing patients with 12 mismatch repair-deficient cancer types.

As regards this clone: Its antigen is unknown.

The method was immunoSEQ multiplex PCR; TCRdb's version includes in-frame clones alone and lacks a portion of them. This table has 85,000 to 130,000 clones, 70% to 85% appearing once. Study-level findings and limits: After pembrolizumab, tumor-resident clones rose rapidly, then generally contracted before radiologic responses.

Sequencing used peripheral blood, obtained approximately 35 weeks after starting pembrolizumab. This TCR was sampled from an adult with mismatch repair-deficient cancer.

CDR3: CASSVRKGAGELFF. Written as DNA, the CDR3 is TGTGCCAGCAGCGTCCGCAAGGGCGCCGGGGAGCTGTTTTTT. This chain uses TRBV2 with TRBJ2-2; D unclear. The CDR3 totals 14 residues. V lost 6 bases, J lost 6 bases, and 14 bases lay in between. CDR1 is SNHLY, CDR2 FYNNEI, per germline.